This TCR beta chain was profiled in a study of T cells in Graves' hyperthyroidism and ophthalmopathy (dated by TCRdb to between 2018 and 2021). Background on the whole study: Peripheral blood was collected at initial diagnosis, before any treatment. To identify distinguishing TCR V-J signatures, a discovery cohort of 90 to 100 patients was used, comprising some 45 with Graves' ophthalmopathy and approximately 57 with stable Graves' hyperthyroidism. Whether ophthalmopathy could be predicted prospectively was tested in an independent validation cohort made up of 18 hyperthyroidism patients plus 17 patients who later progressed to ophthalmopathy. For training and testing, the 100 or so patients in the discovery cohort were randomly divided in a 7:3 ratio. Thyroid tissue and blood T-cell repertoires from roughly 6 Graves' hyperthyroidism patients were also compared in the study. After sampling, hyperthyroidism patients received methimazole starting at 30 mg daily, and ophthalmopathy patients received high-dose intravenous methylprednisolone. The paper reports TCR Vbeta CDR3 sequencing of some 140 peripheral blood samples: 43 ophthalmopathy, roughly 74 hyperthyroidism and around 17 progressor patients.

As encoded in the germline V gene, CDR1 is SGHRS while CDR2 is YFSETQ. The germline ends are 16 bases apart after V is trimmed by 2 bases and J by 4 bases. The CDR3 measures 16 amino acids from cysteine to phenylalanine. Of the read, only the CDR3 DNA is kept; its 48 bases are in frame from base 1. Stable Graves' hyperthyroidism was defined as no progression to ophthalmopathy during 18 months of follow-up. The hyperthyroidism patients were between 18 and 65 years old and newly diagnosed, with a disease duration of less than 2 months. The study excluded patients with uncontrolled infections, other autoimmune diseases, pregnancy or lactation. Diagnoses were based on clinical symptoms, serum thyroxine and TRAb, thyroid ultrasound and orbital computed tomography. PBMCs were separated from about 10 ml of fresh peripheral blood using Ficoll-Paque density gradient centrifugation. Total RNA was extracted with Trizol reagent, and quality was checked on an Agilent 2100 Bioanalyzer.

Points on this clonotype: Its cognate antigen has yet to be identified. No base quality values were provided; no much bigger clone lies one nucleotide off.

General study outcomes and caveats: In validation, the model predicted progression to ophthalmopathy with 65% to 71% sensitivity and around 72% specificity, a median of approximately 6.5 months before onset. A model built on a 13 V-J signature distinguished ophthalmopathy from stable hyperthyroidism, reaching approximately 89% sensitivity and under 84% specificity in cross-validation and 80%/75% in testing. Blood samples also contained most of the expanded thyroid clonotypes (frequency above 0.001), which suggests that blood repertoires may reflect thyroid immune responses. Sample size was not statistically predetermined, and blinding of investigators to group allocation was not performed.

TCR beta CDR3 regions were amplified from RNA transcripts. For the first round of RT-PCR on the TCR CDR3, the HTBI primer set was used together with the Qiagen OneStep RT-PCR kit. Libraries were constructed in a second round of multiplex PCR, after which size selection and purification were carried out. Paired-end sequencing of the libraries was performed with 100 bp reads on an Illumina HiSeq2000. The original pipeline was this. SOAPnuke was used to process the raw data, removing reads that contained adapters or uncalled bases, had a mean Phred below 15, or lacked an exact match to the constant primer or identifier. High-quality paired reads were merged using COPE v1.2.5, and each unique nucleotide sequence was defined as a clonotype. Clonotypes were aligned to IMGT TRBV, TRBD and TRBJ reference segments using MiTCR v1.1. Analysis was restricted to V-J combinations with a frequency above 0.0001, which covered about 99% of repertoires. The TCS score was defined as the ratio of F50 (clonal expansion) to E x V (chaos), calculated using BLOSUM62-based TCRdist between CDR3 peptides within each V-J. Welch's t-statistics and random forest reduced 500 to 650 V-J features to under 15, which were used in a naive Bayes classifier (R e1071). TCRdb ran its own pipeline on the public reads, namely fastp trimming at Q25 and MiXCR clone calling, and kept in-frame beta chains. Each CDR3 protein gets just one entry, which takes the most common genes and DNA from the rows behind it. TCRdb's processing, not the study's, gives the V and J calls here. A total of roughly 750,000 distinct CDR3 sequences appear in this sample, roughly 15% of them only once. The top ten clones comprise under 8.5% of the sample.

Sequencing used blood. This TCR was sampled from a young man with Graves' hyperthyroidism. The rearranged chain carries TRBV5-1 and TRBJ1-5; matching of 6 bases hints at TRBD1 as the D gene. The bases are TGCGCCAGCAGCTTAGAGGGGGGTCCGCCGAATCAGCCCCAGCATTTT. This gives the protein CASSLEGGPPNQPQHF.